Below, 27 T cell receptor beta chains from the same sample are listed, as sequenced in a study of blood T cell repertoires in COVID-19. Sequenced by immunoSEQ multiplex PCR; TCRdb stores in-frame clones only, minus some. Of approximately 250,000 clones in the sample, around nine tenths were seen once. Sequencing was done on a sample of peripheral blood. These receptors originate from a man under 40 with COVID-19, enrolled during active disease.

The chain recombines TRBV5-1 with TRBJ1-2; D is perhaps TRBD1 (5 bases). The CDR3 consists of 12 residues. V was shortened by 4 bases and J by 8 bases, with 12 bases between the two germline ends. Germline V CDR1 and CDR2: SGHRS, YFSETQ. The CDR3 nucleotides are TGCGCCAGCAGCCCCAGGGATTTGGGCTACACCTTC. Its translation: CASSPRDLGYTF.

The chain has TRBV28 and TRBJ1-4; D unclear. Germline CDR1 MDHEN, CDR2 SYDVKM. The CDR3 contains 14 residues. Trimming cost V 5 bases and J 0 bases, with 7 bases left between them. CDR3 loop: CASSTGATNEKLFF. The CDR3 DNA follows: TGTGCCAGCAGTACGGGTGCAACTAATGAAAAACTGTTTTTT.

This clone was seen just once. The J gene is TRBJ2-5, the V gene TRBV5-1, with 9 positions matching TRBD2. The CDR3 is 16 amino acids. The V gene end was trimmed by 1 base and the J gene end by 2 bases; junction bases not matched to a gene: 6. Per germline, CDR1 SGHRS and CDR2 YFSETQ. The CDR3 DNA sequence: TGCGCCAGCAGCTTGCTGGTAGCGGGGGCACAAGAGACCCAGTACTTC. Translating it yields CASSLLVAGAQETQYF.

The chain couples TRBV6-5 to TRBJ2-1, with D perhaps TRBD2 (5 bases). Germline V gene lookup returns CDR1 MNHEY and CDR2 SVGAGI. The CDR3 length is 15 residues. The V and J ends lost 8 bases and 0 bases respectively, with 14 bases between them. In DNA, the CDR3 is TGTGCCAGCCGAATTGTAGGGAGCTCCTACAATGAGCAGTTCTTC. This gives the protein CASRIVGSSYNEQFF.

This chain joins TRBV5-1 and TRBJ1-3; 7 bases line up with TRBD1. V shed 3 bases, J shed 0 bases, and the junction held 3 bases outside the gene matches. The CDR3 runs to 15 residues. Germline CDR1 reads SGHRS; CDR2 reads YFSETQ. The CDR3 loop is CASSSGTVSGNTIYF. Written as DNA, the CDR3 is TGCGCCAGCAGCTCCGGGACAGTCTCTGGAAACACCATATATTTT.

The chain has TRBV5-4 and TRBJ1-2; D is uncertain. Germline values: CDR1 SGHNT, CDR2 YYREEE (reference sequence). The V and J ends lost 0 bases and 1 base respectively, with 10 bases between them. This CDR3 spans 15 amino acids. The DNA for the CDR3 is TGTGCCAGCAGCTTGGCAGGCCAGATTAACTATGGCTACACCTTC. Its protein is CASSLAGQINYGYTF.

The chain couples TRBV10-3 to TRBJ2-2, with TRBD2 identical over 11 bases. This CDR3 is built from 15 residues. Germline V gene lookup returns CDR1 ENHRY and CDR2 SYGVKD. The junction had 8 bases not matched to a gene; V was cut back by 8 bases and J by 6 bases. This CDR3 reads CAIRRLAGGPGELFF. The CDR3 DNA is TGTGCCATCCGGAGGCTAGCGGGGGGCCCCGGGGAGCTGTTTTTT.

V usage is TRBV6-5 and J usage is TRBJ1-2; D possibly corresponds to TRBD1 (6 bases). The CDR3 loop spans 13 amino acids. Deletions cut 8 bases from V and 8 bases from J, with 18 bases between. CDR1 MNHEY and CDR2 SVGAGI come from the germline V gene. CDR3 loop: CASSPRGEGGYTF. The CDR3, as DNA: TGTGCCAGCTCCCCCAGGGGCGAGGGGGGCTACACCTTC.

The gene calls are TRBV6-6 and TRBJ1-5; D gene ambiguous. Germline V gene data show CDR1 as MNHNY and CDR2 as SVGAGI (reference sequence). The CDR3 runs 17 residues. Trimming stripped 6 bases from V and 5 bases from J, with 23 bases between. CDR3 DNA sequence: TGTGCCAGCAGCCGACTGGCGGGCACCCGGCGAGATCAGCCCCAGCATTTT. Translating gives CASSRLAGTRRDQPQHF.

The gene calls are TRBV6-5 and TRBJ1-2; D not certain. The CDR3 loop spans 14 amino acids. The V end was cut by 5 bases, the J end by 9 bases, with 19 bases between. The V gene's germline CDR1 is MNHEY and CDR2 SVGAGI. CDR3 sequence: CASSTRERERSYTF. The CDR3 coding sequence is TGTGCCAGCAGTACTAGGGAAAGGGAAAGGAGCTACACCTTC.

The chain employs TRBV6-5 and TRBJ2-2; D possibly corresponds to TRBD1 (5 bases). Germline CDR1 MNHEY, CDR2 SVGAGI. The CDR3 covers 14 residues. Trimming left V 3 bases short and J 5 bases short, with 10 bases between. The CDR3 coding sequence is TGTGCCAGCAGTTATGGGGCCGGGACCGGGGAGCTGTTTTTT. It specifies CASSYGAGTGELFF.

The V and J genes are TRBV2 and TRBJ1-2, with TRBD1 as a possible D gene (6 bases). This CDR3 spans 12 amino acids. Germline V gives CDR1 SNHLY, CDR2 FYNNEI. V lost 6 bases and J 8 bases, leaving 13 bases between the germline ends. DNA for the CDR3: TGTGCCAGCAGCGAACAGGGCAGAGGCTACACCTTC. This translates into CASSEQGRGYTF.

This chain uses TRBV18 with TRBJ1-1, with D maybe TRBD1 (6 bases). The V gene lost 6 bases and the J gene lost 1 base, with 12 bases spanning the gap. The germline CDR1 and CDR2 sequences are KGHSH and LQKENI. The CDR3 consists of 14 residues. The CDR3, as DNA: TGTGCCAGCTCCTACAGGGAAAGGAACACTGAAGCTTTCTTT. It is translated as CASSYRERNTEAFF.

The rearrangement links TRBV6-5 to TRBJ2-7, with 8 bases aligning to TRBD1. The germline V gene encodes CDR1 MNHEY and CDR2 SVGAGI. This CDR3 region has 12 residues. V lost 6 bases, J lost 4 bases, and 2 bases stayed unmatched. Written as DNA, the CDR3 is TGTGCCAGCAGCTGGGACAGGTACGAGCAGTACTTC. Translation: CASSWDRYEQYF.

The chain combines TRBV4-1 with TRBJ1-6; 7 nucleotides line up with TRBD1. The V segment lost 2 bases and the J segment 8 bases; nucleotides outside the gene matches: 12. Germline CDR1 reads MGHRA; CDR2 reads YSYEKL. The CDR3 length is 17 residues. The CDR3 here is CASSQTFGTEHYSPLHF. CDR3 coding DNA: TGCGCCAGCAGCCAAACTTTCGGGACAGAACATTATTCACCCCTCCACTTT.

In its sample, this clone was seen once. J is TRBJ2-7 and V is TRBV11-2, with 8 nucleotides matching TRBD2. This CDR3 has 15 amino acids. Germline loops: CDR1 SGHAT, CDR2 FQNNGV. The trim removed 1 base at V and 6 bases at J, leaving 8 bases unmatched. CDR3: CASSLGGGAGVEQYF. The CDR3 bases are TGTGCCAGCAGCTTAGGAGGTGGAGCGGGGGTCGAGCAGTACTTC.

This clone was picked up a small number of times. The chain recombines TRBV5-1 with TRBJ1-1; no firm D call. Germline values: CDR1 SGHRS, CDR2 YFSETQ. The CDR3 extends over 14 amino acids. Trimming took off 0 bases at V and 3 bases at J, with 9 bases between the two ends. The CDR3, as DNA: TGCGCCAGCAGCTTGGCTGGCCACGACACTGAAGCTTTCTTT. This gives the protein CASSLAGHDTEAFF.

The rearrangement joins TRBV18 to TRBJ1-5, with 10 bases that match TRBD1. The V segment lost 6 bases and the J segment 2 bases; nucleotides outside the gene matches: 4. The germline CDR1 and CDR2 sequences are KGHSH and LQKENI. CDR3 length equals 15 residues. The CDR3 DNA reads TGTGCCAGCTCCGACAGGGGGCTAGGCAATCAGCCCCAGCATTTT. Protein: CASSDRGLGNQPQHF.

The chain's CDR3 is CASSLLGAQWDTEAFF. The DNA of the CDR3 is TGTGCCAGCAGCTTGCTGGGGGCGCAATGGGACACTGAAGCTTTCTTT. This sequence joins TRBV5-4 and TRBJ1-1, with D possibly TRBD1 on 6 matching bases. Per germline, CDR1 SGHNT and CDR2 YYREEE (reference sequence). This CDR3 spans 16 amino acids. Trimming took 1 base from V and 3 from J, leaving 16 bases between them.

This chain links TRBV18 with TRBJ2-7; unclear D gene. In germline, CDR1 is KGHSH, CDR2 LQKENI. This CDR3 has 12 residues. Trimming took 6 bases from V and 0 from J, leaving 6 bases between them. The chain's CDR3 is CASSESSYEQYF. The CDR3, as DNA: TGTGCCAGCTCCGAGAGCTCCTACGAGCAGTACTTC.

V and J are TRBV21-1 and TRBJ1-2; TRBD1, as called in the table, went unchecked against the DNA. TRBV21-1 constitutes a pseudogene. The CDR3 contains 15 residues. CDR3 DNA: TGTGCCAGCACCCGAGGGGGCCCTGGCCCATATGGCTACACCTTC. Translation gives CASTRGGPGPYGYTF.

This chain joins TRBV2 and TRBJ1-1, with D uncertain. Trimming took 6 bases from V and 4 from J, leaving 9 bases between them. Germline V gives CDR1 SNHLY, CDR2 FYNNEI. This CDR3 is built from 12 residues. CDR3 sequence: CASRPGGTEAFF. The CDR3 bases are TGTGCCAGCAGGCCGGGTGGCACTGAAGCTTTCTTT.

The chain is built from TRBV5-1 and TRBJ2-2; D not resolved. The V end lost 2 bases, the J end lost 1 base, and 9 bases lay between the germline ends. Germline values: CDR1 SGHRS, CDR2 YFSETQ. This CDR3 is 15 amino acids long. The CDR3 sequence is CASSLSSVNTGELFF. Written as DNA, the CDR3 is TGCGCCAGCAGCTTATCTTCGGTGAACACCGGGGAGCTGTTTTTT.

The chain uses TRBV6-2 or TRBV6-3 and TRBJ1-5; D possibly corresponds to TRBD1 (5 bases). V was clipped by 4 bases and J by 5 bases, with 18 bases between them. The CDR3 contains 16 residues. Per germline, CDR1 MNHEY and CDR2 SVGEGT. In nucleotides, the CDR3 is TGTGCCAGCAGTTCAGCCCCGTGGGAGGGACATCAGCCCCAGCATTTT. It is translated as CASSSAPWEGHQPQHF.

The CDR3 region has the DNA TGTGCCAGCAGTTTCGAGGACACTGAAGCTTTCTTT. Its protein product is CASSFEDTEAFF. The J gene is TRBJ1-1, the V gene TRBV12-3 or TRBV12-4; the D is unclear. This CDR3 is 12 amino acids long. V gave up 3 bases and J gave up 3 bases, with 5 bases separating them.

The chain links TRBV3-1 (or the pseudogene TRBV3-2) to TRBJ2-4, with TRBD1 matching over 7 bases. Germline CDR1 is LGHDT and CDR2 is YNNKEL (reference sequence). V was pared by 3 bases and J by 4 bases, with 9 bases of the junction left unmatched. This CDR3 comprises 16 residues. CDR3 amino acids: CASSQYYRGSKNIQYF. DNA of the CDR3: TGTGCCAGCAGCCAGTATTACAGGGGTAGTAAAAACATTCAGTACTTC.

J is TRBJ1-6 and V is TRBV3-1 (or the pseudogene TRBV3-2), with 7 bases lining up with TRBD1. The CDR3 covers 16 residues. Germline CDR1 reads LGHDT; CDR2 reads YNNKEL (reference sequence). V shed 4 bases and J 4 bases; nucleotides not matched to a gene: 7. CDR3 sequence reads: CASSLRQGSYNSPLHF. The CDR3 nucleotides are TGTGCCAGCAGCCTCCGACAGGGATCTTATAATTCACCCCTCCACTTT.